These 27 T cell receptor beta chains were all obtained from the same sample, sequenced in a study of Graves' ophthalmopathy and Graves' hyperthyroidism. Using RNA transcripts, the TCR beta CDR3 regions were amplified. Investigators did first-round RT-PCR with HTBI primers, then second-round multiplex PCR. TCRdb analysed the multiplex PCR reads with MiXCR anew, one entry per CDR3 protein. The table lists under 800,000 distinct CDR3 sequences, approximately 22% of them singletons, with more than 5.5% in the top ten. The specimen was peripheral blood. The receptors were gathered from a woman younger than 35 with stable Graves' hyperthyroidism. Some clones in this sample may be carry-over from other donors' samples.

This clonotype was counted many times. The chain uses TRBV15 and TRBJ2-5; possibly TRBD2 for D (5 bases). V gave up 0 bases and J gave up 2 bases, with 13 bases separating them. This CDR3 has 16 amino acids. The germline V gene encodes CDR1 LNHNV and CDR2 YYDKDF (reference sequence). The CDR3 is CATSRDRNSVQETQYF. Written as DNA, the CDR3 is TGTGCCACCAGCAGAGATCGGAATAGCGTGCAAGAGACCCAGTACTTC. Full variable domain (outside the CDR3, taken from reference TRBV15 and TRBJ2-5): DAMVIQNPRYQVTQFGKPVTLSCSQTLNHNVMYWYQQKSSQAPKLLFHYYDKDFNNEADTPDNFQSRRPNTSFCFLDIRSPGLGDTAMYLCATSRDRNSVQETQYFGPGTRLLVL.

Concerning this clonotype: A clone one base away is much larger, so this may be a read error. This CDR3 is missing its conserved last phenylalanine or tryptophan, likely due to a read error. This chain uses TRBV12-3 or TRBV12-4 with TRBJ1-2, with D possibly being TRBD1 (5 bases). The V end lost 4 bases, the J end lost 3 bases, and 18 bases lay between the germline ends. The CDR3 loop spans 16 amino acids. The CDR3 DNA reads as TGTGCCAGCAGTTCGGAGTTCCAGGGTGTTTACTATGGCTACACCGTC. It specifies CASSSEFQGVYYGYTV.

This clonotype was detected ten times or more. The rearrangement uses TRBV6-2 or TRBV6-3 and TRBJ2-7; D perhaps matches TRBD2 (5 bases). Germline CDR1 is MNHEY and CDR2 is SVGEGT. V lost 5 bases and J lost 1, with 9 bases in between. The CDR3 contains 13 residues. CDR3: CASSIGISYEQYF. The CDR3 coding sequence is TGTGCCAGCAGTATCGGGATTTCCTACGAGCAGTACTTC.

CDR3 sequence: CASSQDYPETQYF. The CDR3 region has the DNA TGTGCCAGCAGCCAGGACTACCCAGAGACCCAGTACTTC. V usage is TRBV3-1 and J usage is TRBJ2-5; the D gene is possibly TRBD2 (6 bases). V was trimmed by 3 bases and J by 4 bases, leaving 9 bases between them. CDR1 is LGHDT and CDR2 is YNNKEL in the germline V gene (reference sequence). This CDR3 contains 13 residues.

This clonotype was counted once. The V call is TRBV12-3 or TRBV12-4, the J call TRBJ1-6, with unresolved D. Trimming cost V 6 bases and J 0 bases, with 12 bases left between them. The CDR3 loop spans 16 amino acids. The CDR3 protein is CASRNGVTSYNSPLHF. Written as DNA, the CDR3 is TGTGCCAGCAGAAACGGGGTGACCTCCTATAATTCACCCCTCCACTTT.

The chain carries TRBV7-6 and TRBJ2-7; 7 nucleotides line up with TRBD1. This CDR3 region has 15 residues. The germline CDR1 and CDR2 sequences are SGHVS and FNYEAQ. J lost 2 bases, V lost 8 bases, and 12 bases had no gene match. CDR3 nucleotides: TGTGCCAGCCGCAGCCGCCAGGGACAGACCTACGAGCAGTACTTC. This codes for CASRSRQGQTYEQYF.

This clonotype was seen many times. V and J are TRBV19 and TRBJ2-7; the D gene is possibly TRBD1 (6 bases). Germline values: CDR1 LNHDA, CDR2 SQIVND (reference sequence). Trimming removed 5 bases from V and 2 bases from J, with 16 bases in between. This CDR3 is built from 15 residues. CDR3 region: CASSPGDTLTYEQYF. The CDR3 bases are TGTGCCAGTAGTCCTGGGGACACTCTCACCTACGAGCAGTACTTC.

Many counts were recorded for this clonotype. The rearrangement links TRBV24-1 to TRBJ2-7, with TRBD1 matching over 9 bases. The CDR3 is 12 residues long. The J segment lost 2 bases and the V segment lost 9 bases, leaving 1 base of the junction unmatched. The germline gives CDR1 KGHDR, CDR2 SFDVKD. CDR3 bases: TGTGCCACCGGGACAGGGCCCTACGAGCAGTACTTC. It codes for CATGTGPYEQYF.

This clonotype was seen many times. DNA for the CDR3: TGTGCCTGGAACAAAAATGGGCTGTCGTGGCCCCAGCATTTT. Translated, it gives CAWNKNGLSWPQHF. V and J are TRBV30 and TRBJ1-5, with D hard to call. From germline, CDR1 is GTSNPN and CDR2 SVGIG (reference sequence). Trimming cost V 4 bases and J 9 bases, with 19 bases left between them. The CDR3 runs to 14 residues. Using reference TRBV30 and TRBJ1-5 for the parts outside the CDR3, the full variable domain is SQTIHQWPATLVQPVGSPLSLECTVEGTSNPNLYWYRQAAGRGLQLLFYSVGIGQISSEVPQNLSASRPQDRQFILSSKKLLLSDSGFYLCAWNKNGLSWPQHFGDGTRLSIL.

V and J are TRBV19 and TRBJ1-5; TRBD1 matches at 7 bases. The V gene's germline CDR1 is LNHDA and CDR2 SQIVND (reference sequence). V lost 6 bases to trimming and J lost 7 bases; unmatched junction nucleotides: 12. This CDR3 is 15 amino acids long. The CDR3 DNA follows: TGTGCCAGTAGGAGTCACAGGGGTTCACCCCAGCCCCAGCATTTT. Translation gives CASRSHRGSPQPQHF. Looking up the rest from reference TRBV19 and TRBJ1-5 gives the full variable domain: DGGITQSPKYLFRKEGQNVTLSCEQNLNHDAMYWYRQDPGQGLRLIYYSQIVNDFQKGDIAEGYSVSREKKESFPLTVTSAQKNPTAFYLCASRSHRGSPQPQHFGDGTRLSIL.

The chain is built from TRBV5-6 and TRBJ1-1; 9 bases align to TRBD1. Trimming removed 4 bases from V and 4 bases from J; junction bases left unmatched: 8. The germline CDR1 and CDR2 sequences are SGHDT and YYEEEE. This CDR3 comprises 15 residues. The CDR3 loop reads CASSLRQGVGTEAFF. DNA of the CDR3: TGTGCCAGCAGCCTCAGACAGGGGGTGGGCACTGAAGCTTTCTTT.

This clonotype was detected many times. This rearrangement joins TRBV7-3 to TRBJ1-6; D is perhaps TRBD1 (5 bases). The CDR3 is 14 amino acids. Trimming left V 4 bases short and J 7 bases short, with 11 bases between. The germline V gene encodes CDR1 SGHTA and CDR2 FQGTGA. The CDR3 here is CASSSEGKNSPLHF. CDR3 bases: TGTGCCAGCAGCTCAGAGGGGAAAAATTCACCCCTCCACTTT. The full variable domain, rest sourced from reference TRBV7-3 and TRBJ1-6, is GAGVSQTPSNKVTEKGKYVELRCDPISGHTALYWYRQSLGQGPEFLIYFQGTGAADDSGLPNDRFFAVRPEGSVSTLKIQRTERGDSAVYLCASSSEGKNSPLHFGNGTRLTVT.

This clonotype was seen only a few times. V gene TRBV29-1 combines with J gene TRBJ1-1; no definite D call. Trimming pared 4 bases from V and 1 base from J, leaving 13 bases between. This CDR3 has 14 amino acids. Germline CDR1 reads SQVTM; CDR2 reads ANQGSEA. The CDR3 sequence is CSVVDGRGNTEAFF. The DNA of the CDR3 is TGCAGCGTTGTCGACGGCCGGGGGAACACTGAAGCTTTCTTT.

This rearrangement joins TRBV15 to TRBJ2-7; no definite D call. This CDR3 has 12 residues. The V gene lost 3 bases and the J gene lost 4 bases, with 7 bases spanning the gap. CDR1 LNHNV and CDR2 YYDKDF come from the germline V gene (reference sequence). The CDR3 loop reads CATSRAYYEQYF. The CDR3 coding sequence is TGTGCCACCAGCAGGGCGTATTACGAGCAGTACTTC.

This clonotype was seen at least ten times. The chain recombines TRBV5-1 with TRBJ1-1; maybe TRBD1 (5 bases). CDR3 length: 14 amino acids. The germline V gene has CDR1 SGHRS and CDR2 YFSETQ. Trimming removed 4 bases from V and 5 bases from J, with 15 bases in between. The DNA of the CDR3 is TGCGCCAGCAGCCCCGGGACGACGAGGACTGAAGCTTTCTTT. Translating gives CASSPGTTRTEAFF.

This clonotype showed up just a few times. This chain connects TRBV6-5 to TRBJ1-1; 9 bases fit TRBD1. CDR3 length: 17 amino acids. With 4 bases clipped from V and 5 bases from J, the junction kept 14 bases outside the gene matches. Germline CDR1 and CDR2: MNHEY and SVGAGI. Here the CDR3 DNA reads TGTGCCAGCAGTTGTCCATCCTTCGGACAGGGGTATACTGAAGCTTTCTTT. Encoded protein: CASSCPSFGQGYTEAFF.

V usage is TRBV6-1 and J usage is TRBJ2-7; unclear D gene. Germline assignment: CDR1 MNHNS and CDR2 SASEGT. The CDR3 is made up of 14 amino acids. V was shortened by 1 base and J by 3 bases, with 10 bases between the two germline ends. The CDR3 here is CASSEVLEDYEQYF. CDR3 nucleotides: TGTGCCAGCAGTGAAGTGTTAGAGGACTACGAGCAGTACTTC.

This clonotype showed up just a few times. The chain couples TRBV14 to TRBJ2-2; a weak D match, TRBD2 (5 bases). Between the trimmed V and J ends, which lost 0 bases and 7 bases, there was a span of 9 bases. The CDR3 is 14 amino acids. In germline, CDR1 is SGHDN, CDR2 FVKESK. This chain's CDR3 is CASSQDGGLGELFF. The CDR3 nucleotides are TGTGCCAGCAGCCAAGACGGAGGTCTCGGGGAGCTGTTTTTT.

This clonotype was picked up many times. The rearrangement joins TRBV4-1 to TRBJ2-5; 8 bases agree with TRBD2. The ends lost 3 bases at V and 4 bases at J; junction bases unmatched: 10. Per germline, CDR1 MGHRA and CDR2 YSYEKL. The CDR3 runs 16 residues. In nucleotides, the CDR3 is TGCGCCAGCAGCCAGGGTAGCGGGAACGTGGGAGAGACCCAGTACTTC. Protein sequence: CASSQGSGNVGETQYF.

The chain is built from TRBV9 and TRBJ2-2, with D possibly being TRBD1 (9 bases). The germline V gene has CDR1 SGDLS and CDR2 YYNGEE. The CDR3 is 21 amino acids. V gave up 0 bases and J gave up 4 bases, with 28 bases separating them. This chain's CDR3 is CASSVGPGGTGSSIVTGELFF. The CDR3 DNA sequence: TGTGCCAGCAGCGTAGGCCCGGGAGGGACAGGGTCGTCAATAGTCACCGGGGAGCTGTTTTTT.

The J gene is TRBJ1-5, the V gene TRBV3-1; D possibly corresponds to TRBD1 (5 bases). The CDR3 totals 14 residues. With 1 base removed from V and 9 bases from J, the gap between germline ends came to 13 bases. Per the germline V gene, CDR1 is LGHDT and CDR2 is YNNKEL (reference sequence). The chain's CDR3 is CASSQAYGGWPQHF. CDR3 DNA sequence: TGTGCCAGCAGCCAAGCGTACGGGGGATGGCCCCAGCATTTT.

This clonotype was seen at least ten times. J is TRBJ2-5 and V is TRBV6-5, with D hard to call. Germline loops: CDR1 MNHEY, CDR2 SVGAGI. The CDR3 covers 16 residues. The germline V and J ends were trimmed by 2 bases and 1 base, with 14 bases remaining between them. The CDR3 sequence is CASSYAVGLLQETQYF. As DNA, the CDR3 is TGTGCCAGCAGTTACGCGGTTGGGCTCCTCCAAGAGACCCAGTACTTC.

This clonotype was picked up a small number of times. The chain is built from TRBV28 and TRBJ2-5; tentatively, D is TRBD2 (6 bases). CDR3 size: 14 residues. With 6 bases removed from V and 2 bases from J, the gap between germline ends came to 13 bases. Per the germline V gene, CDR1 is MDHEN and CDR2 is SYDVKM. CDR3 DNA: TGTGCCAGCAGCGCTGTAGCGGCACAAGAGACCCAGTACTTC. This gives the protein CASSAVAAQETQYF.

This clonotype was counted many times. The chain joins TRBV6-1 to TRBJ2-5; possibly TRBD1 or TRBD2 for D (5 bases each). Germline assignment: CDR1 MNHNS and CDR2 SASEGT. There are 14 residues in the CDR3. Between the trimmed V and J ends, which lost 5 bases and 7 bases, there was a span of 17 bases. The DNA for the CDR3 is TGTGCCAGCAGTCTATTTGGGACCACAGGGACCCAGTACTTC. This codes for CASSLFGTTGTQYF.

This chain links TRBV7-3 with TRBJ2-3, with TRBD2 identical over 10 bases. CDR3 length equals 16 residues. In germline, CDR1 is SGHTA, CDR2 FQGTGA. The trim removed 4 bases at V and 0 bases at J, leaving 4 bases unmatched. The CDR3 DNA is TGTGCCAGCAGCTCTAGCGGGGGAGCTAGCACAGATACGCAGTATTTT. It translates to CASSSSGGASTDTQYF.

The sample holds many counts of this clonotype. This rearrangement joins TRBV12-3 or TRBV12-4 to TRBJ2-2, with 9 bases matching TRBD1. CDR3 length: 19 amino acids. The junction had 11 bases not matched to a gene; V was cut back by 0 bases and J by 3 bases. In nucleotides, the CDR3 is TGTGCCAGCAGTTTAGCGGGCCTTAAACAGGGGGCGGACACCGGGGAGCTGTTTTTT. Its protein is CASSLAGLKQGADTGELFF.

The chain recombines TRBV20-1 with TRBJ2-7; D call uncertain. Trimming removed 6 bases from V and 2 bases from J, with 11 bases in between. Germline V lookup: CDR1 DFQATT, CDR2 SNEGSKA (reference sequence). CDR3 length: 12 amino acids. CDR3 residues: CSAGPSTYEQYF. In DNA, the CDR3 is TGCAGTGCGGGCCCCAGCACCTACGAGCAGTACTTC.